This record covers a single T cell receptor beta chain. The sample belongs to a study of blood T cell repertoires in COVID-19. Study context: COVID-19 samples collected from the United States, Italy and Spain covered acute and convalescent phases. T cells, B-cell-depleted T cells, or PBMCs provided the cDNA or gDNA that served as material.

Original processing methods: Amplification from reference gene primers served as the basis for estimated nucleated cell counts. Only in-frame clones appear in the TCRdb table, and some are missing; sequencing was by immunoSEQ multiplex PCR. D and trimming come from the DNA, and the V and J calls and clone size come from that table. The sample consists of under 130,000 clones, more than 85% of them appearing once. The CDR3 covers 14 residues. The V segment lost 4 bases and the J segment 8 bases; nucleotides outside the gene matches: 7. The germline V gene encodes CDR1 SGHRS and CDR2 YFSETQ. This chain joins TRBV5-1 and TRBJ2-1, with 9 positions matching TRBD1. The sequenced material came from peripheral blood. This sequence was found in a human donor in a cohort sampled during active COVID-19. CDR3 residues: CASSLGQGADEQFF. The CDR3 nucleotides read TGCGCCAGCAGCCTGGGACAGGGTGCTGATGAGCAGTTCTTC. The full variable domain, in which reference TRBV5-1 and TRBJ2-1 provide the parts outside the CDR3, is KAGVTQTPRYLIKTRGQQVTLSCSPISGHRSVSWYQQTPGQGLQFLFEYFSETQRNKGNFPGRFSGRQFSNSRSEMNVSTLELGDSALYLCASSLGQGADEQFFGPGTRLTVL.